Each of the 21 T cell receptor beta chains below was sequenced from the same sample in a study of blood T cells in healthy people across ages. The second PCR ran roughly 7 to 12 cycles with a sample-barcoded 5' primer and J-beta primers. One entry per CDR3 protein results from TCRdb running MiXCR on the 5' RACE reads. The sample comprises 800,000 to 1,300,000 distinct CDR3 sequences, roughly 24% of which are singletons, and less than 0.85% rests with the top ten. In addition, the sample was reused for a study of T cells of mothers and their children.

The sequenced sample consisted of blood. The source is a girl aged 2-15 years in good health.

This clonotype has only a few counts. The CDR3 DNA sequence: TGCAGCGTGGGGAGACAGTTCCGTCGGGACGAGCAGTACTTC. The encoded protein is CSVGRQFRRDEQYF. The V gene is TRBV29-1, the J gene TRBJ2-7, with D perhaps being TRBD1 or TRBD2 (5 bases each). Germline lookup yields CDR1 SQVTM and CDR2 ANQGSEA. The CDR3 is 14 residues long. V was cut by 6 bases and J by 5 bases, with 20 bases left in between.

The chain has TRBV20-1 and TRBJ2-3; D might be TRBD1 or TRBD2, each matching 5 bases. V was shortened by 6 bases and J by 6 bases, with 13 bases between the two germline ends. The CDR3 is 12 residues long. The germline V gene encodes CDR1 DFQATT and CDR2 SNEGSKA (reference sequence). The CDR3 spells CSASGTPDTQYF. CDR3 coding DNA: TGCAGTGCGAGTGGGACGCCCGATACGCAGTATTTT.

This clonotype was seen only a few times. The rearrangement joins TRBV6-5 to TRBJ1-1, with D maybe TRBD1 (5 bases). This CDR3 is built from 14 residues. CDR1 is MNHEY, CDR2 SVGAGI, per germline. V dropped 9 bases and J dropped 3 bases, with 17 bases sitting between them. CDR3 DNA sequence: TGTGCCAGTGGGGACGGCGGGCGGGACACTGAAGCTTTCTTT. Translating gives CASGDGGRDTEAFF.

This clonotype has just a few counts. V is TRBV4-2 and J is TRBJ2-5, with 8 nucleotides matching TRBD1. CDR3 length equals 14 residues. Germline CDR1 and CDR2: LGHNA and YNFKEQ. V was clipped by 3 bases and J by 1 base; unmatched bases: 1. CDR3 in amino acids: CASSQTGVQETQYF. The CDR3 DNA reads TGTGCCAGCAGCCAGACAGGGGTCCAAGAGACCCAGTACTTC.

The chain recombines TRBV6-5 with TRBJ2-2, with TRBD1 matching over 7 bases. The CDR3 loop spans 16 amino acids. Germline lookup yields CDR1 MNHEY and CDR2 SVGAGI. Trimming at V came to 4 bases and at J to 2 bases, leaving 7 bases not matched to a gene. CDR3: CASSLTDRVNTGELFF. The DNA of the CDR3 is TGTGCCAGCAGTTTAACCGACAGGGTTAACACCGGGGAGCTGTTTTTT.

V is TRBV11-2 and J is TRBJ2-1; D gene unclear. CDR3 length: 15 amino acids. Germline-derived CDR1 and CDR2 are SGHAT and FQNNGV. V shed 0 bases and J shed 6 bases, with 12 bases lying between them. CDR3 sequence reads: CASSLDGVRGNEQFF. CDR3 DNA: TGTGCCAGCAGCTTAGATGGAGTGCGCGGCAATGAGCAGTTCTTC.

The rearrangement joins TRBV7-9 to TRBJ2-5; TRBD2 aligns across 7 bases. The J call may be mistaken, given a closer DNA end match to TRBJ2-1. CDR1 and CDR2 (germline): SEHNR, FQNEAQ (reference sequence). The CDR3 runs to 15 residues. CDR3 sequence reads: CASSLAGTTYNEQFF. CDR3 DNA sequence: TGTGCCAGCAGCTTAGCTGGGACTACCTACAATGAGCAGTTCTTC.

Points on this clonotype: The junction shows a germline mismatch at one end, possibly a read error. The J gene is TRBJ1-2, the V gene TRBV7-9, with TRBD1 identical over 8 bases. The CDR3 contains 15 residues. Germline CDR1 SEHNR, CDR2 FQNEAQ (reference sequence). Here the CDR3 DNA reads TGTACCAGCAGCTTTCGACAGGGGCCTAACTATGGCTACACCTTC. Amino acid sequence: CTSSFRQGPNYGYTF.

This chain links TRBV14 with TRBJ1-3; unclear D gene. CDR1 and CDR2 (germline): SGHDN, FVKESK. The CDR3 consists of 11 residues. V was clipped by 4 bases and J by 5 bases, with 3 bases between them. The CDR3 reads CASSRRNTIYF. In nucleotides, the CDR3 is TGTGCCAGCAGCCGAAGAAACACCATATATTTT.

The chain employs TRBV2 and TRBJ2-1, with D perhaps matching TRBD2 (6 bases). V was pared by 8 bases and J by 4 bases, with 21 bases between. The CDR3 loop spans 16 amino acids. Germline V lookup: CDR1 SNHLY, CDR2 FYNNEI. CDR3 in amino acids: CASGDLRDLGYNEQFF. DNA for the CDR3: TGTGCCAGCGGAGACCTCCGGGACTTGGGTTACAATGAGCAGTTCTTC.

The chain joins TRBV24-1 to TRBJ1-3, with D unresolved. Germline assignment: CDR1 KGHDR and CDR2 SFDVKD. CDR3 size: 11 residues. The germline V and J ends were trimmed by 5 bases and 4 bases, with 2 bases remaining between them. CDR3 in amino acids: CATSAGNTIYF. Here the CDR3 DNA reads TGTGCCACCAGTGCAGGAAACACCATATATTTT.

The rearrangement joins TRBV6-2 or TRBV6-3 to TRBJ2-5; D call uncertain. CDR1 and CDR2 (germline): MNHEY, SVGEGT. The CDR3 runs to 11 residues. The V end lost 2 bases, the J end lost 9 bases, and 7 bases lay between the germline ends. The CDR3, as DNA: TGTGCCAGCAGTTACGGGATGGCCCAGTACTTC. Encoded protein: CASSYGMAQYF.

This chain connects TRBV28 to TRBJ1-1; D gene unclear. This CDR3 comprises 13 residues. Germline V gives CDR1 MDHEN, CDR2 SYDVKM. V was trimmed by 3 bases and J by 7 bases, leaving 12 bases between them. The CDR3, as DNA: TGTGCCAGCAGTTTTAGGGCGGCGGGTGAAGCTTTCTTT. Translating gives CASSFRAAGEAFF.

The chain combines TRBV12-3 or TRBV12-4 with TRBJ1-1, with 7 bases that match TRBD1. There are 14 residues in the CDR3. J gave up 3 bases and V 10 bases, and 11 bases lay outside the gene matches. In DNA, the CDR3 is TGTGCCACCCGACAGGGAGGTAGGGACACTGAAGCTTTCTTT. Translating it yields CATRQGGRDTEAFF.

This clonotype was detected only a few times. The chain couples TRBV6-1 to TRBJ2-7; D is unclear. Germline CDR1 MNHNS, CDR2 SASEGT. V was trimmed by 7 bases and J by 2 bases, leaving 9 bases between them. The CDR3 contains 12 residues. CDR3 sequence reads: CASNVRTYEQYF. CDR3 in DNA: TGTGCCAGCAATGTCCGTACCTACGAGCAGTACTTC.

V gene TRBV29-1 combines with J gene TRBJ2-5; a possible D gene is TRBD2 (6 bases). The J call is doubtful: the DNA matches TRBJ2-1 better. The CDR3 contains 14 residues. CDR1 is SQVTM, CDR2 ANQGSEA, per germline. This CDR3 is CSATGRQSRNEQFF. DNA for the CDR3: TGCAGCGCAACCGGGAGACAGAGCCGCAATGAGCAGTTCTTC.

The CDR3 nucleotides are TGTGCCAGCAGTCCCATAGGTAGGACCAACGTCCTGACTTTC. Protein product: CASSPIGRTNVLTF. The chain links TRBV12-3 or TRBV12-4 to TRBJ2-6; D is unclear. V was cut by 5 bases and J by 8 bases, with 13 bases left in between. CDR3 length equals 14 residues.

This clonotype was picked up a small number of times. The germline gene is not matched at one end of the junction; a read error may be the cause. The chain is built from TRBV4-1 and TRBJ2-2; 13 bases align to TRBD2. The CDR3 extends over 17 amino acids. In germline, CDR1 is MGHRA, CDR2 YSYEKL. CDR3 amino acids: CANSQVGLAGMTGELFF. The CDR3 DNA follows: TGCGCCAACAGCCAAGTGGGACTAGCGGGAATGACCGGGGAGCTGTTTTTT.

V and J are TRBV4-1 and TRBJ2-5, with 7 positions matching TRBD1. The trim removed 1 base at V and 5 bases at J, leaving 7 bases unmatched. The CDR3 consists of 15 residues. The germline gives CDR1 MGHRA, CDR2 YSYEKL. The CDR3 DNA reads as TGCGCCAGCAGCCAAGCAGGGGGTTCAGGGGAGACCCAGTACTTC. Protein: CASSQAGGSGETQYF.

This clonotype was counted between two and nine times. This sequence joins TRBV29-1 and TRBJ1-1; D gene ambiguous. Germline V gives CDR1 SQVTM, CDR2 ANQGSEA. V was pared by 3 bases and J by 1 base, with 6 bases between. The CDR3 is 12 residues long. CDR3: CSVEEGNTEAFF. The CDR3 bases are TGCAGCGTTGAGGAGGGGAACACTGAAGCTTTCTTT.

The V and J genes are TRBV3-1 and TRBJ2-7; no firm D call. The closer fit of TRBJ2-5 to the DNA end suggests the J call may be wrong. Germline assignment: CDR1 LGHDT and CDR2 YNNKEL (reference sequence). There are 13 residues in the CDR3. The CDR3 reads CASSQDPQETQYF. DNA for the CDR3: TGTGCCAGCAGCCAAGACCCTCAAGAGACCCAGTACTTC.